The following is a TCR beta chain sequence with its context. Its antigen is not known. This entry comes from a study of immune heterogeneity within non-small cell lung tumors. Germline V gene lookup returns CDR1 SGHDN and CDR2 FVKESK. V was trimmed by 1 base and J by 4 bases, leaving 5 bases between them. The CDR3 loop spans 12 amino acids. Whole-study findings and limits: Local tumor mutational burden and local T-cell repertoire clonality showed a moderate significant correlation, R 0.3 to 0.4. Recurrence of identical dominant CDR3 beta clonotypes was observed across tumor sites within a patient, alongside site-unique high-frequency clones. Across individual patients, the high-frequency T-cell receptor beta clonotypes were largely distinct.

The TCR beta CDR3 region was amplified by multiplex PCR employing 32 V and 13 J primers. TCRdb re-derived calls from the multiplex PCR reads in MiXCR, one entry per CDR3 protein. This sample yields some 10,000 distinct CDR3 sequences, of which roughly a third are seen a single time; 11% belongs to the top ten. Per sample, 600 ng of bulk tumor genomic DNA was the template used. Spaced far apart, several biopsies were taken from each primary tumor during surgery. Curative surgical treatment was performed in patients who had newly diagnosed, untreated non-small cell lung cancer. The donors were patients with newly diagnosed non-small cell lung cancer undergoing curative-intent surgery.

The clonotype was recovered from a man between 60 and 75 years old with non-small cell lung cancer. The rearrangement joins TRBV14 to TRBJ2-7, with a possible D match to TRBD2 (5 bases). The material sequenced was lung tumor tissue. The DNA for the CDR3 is TGTGCCAGCAGCCAAGGAGGGTACGAGCAGTACTTC. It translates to CASSQGGYEQYF.